The 23 T cell receptor beta chains listed next were all sequenced from one sample in a study of shared clonotypes between healthy human individuals. TCRdb keeps only in-frame clones here, not all; method: immunoSEQ multiplex PCR. The top ten hold over 1% of the sample, which has about 1.5 million clones, roughly 96% seen once. Sequencing input: naive CD4+ T cells sorted from blood. Subset indicated: CD45RA+ positively selected. The origin of the receptors is a man aged 25-45 years in good health.

The chain employs TRBV5-1 and TRBJ1-2; perhaps TRBD1 as D (5 bases). Trimming left V 1 base short and J 7 bases short, with 11 bases between. Germline CDR1 reads SGHRS; CDR2 reads YFSETQ. The CDR3 covers 13 residues. This CDR3 reads CASSLIQEVGYTF. The CDR3 DNA reads TGCGCCAGCAGCTTGATACAGGAAGTTGGCTACACCTTC.

The gene calls are TRBV5-5 and TRBJ1-1, with 9 bases aligning to TRBD1. Germline-derived CDR1 and CDR2 are SGHKS and YYEKEE (reference sequence). The CDR3 covers 16 residues. After removal of 1 base from V and 5 bases from J, the junction contained 9 bases not matched to a gene. The CDR3: CASSLPLTGGSTEAFF. Here the CDR3 DNA reads TGTGCCAGCAGCTTGCCACTGACAGGGGGGAGTACTGAAGCTTTCTTT. Drawing the rest from reference TRBV5-5 and TRBJ1-1, the complete variable domain is DAGVTQSPTHLIKTRGQQVTLRCSPISGHKSVSWYQQVLGQGPQFIFQYYEKEERGRGNFPDRFSARQFPNYSSELNVNALLLGDSALYLCASSLPLTGGSTEAFFGQGTRLTVV.

V gene TRBV7-3 combines with J gene TRBJ2-1, with D perhaps being TRBD1 or TRBD2 (5 bases each). Germline V gene lookup returns CDR1 SGHTA and CDR2 FQGTGA. The V and J ends lost 5 bases and 9 bases respectively, with 20 bases between them. The length of the CDR3 is 15 residues. The DNA for the CDR3 is TGTGCCAGCAGCCTCACCTCGGGGCCCTTAGTTGAGCAGTTCTTC. This sequence encodes CASSLTSGPLVEQFF.

The chain employs TRBV28 and TRBJ1-5; D unclear. CDR1 and CDR2 from the germline V gene are MDHEN and SYDVKM. V gave up 6 bases and J gave up 6 bases, with 27 bases separating them. The length of the CDR3 is 18 residues. The CDR3 DNA is TGTGCCAGCAGCCAAAACCCCCGGACGGCGGGATCACGTCAGCCCCAGCATTTT. It yields the protein CASSQNPRTAGSRQPQHF.

The CDR3 DNA reads TGTGCCAGCAGCACCGGGTGGACAGGGAGGATTTGGGGCTACACCTTC. Translated, it gives CASSTGWTGRIWGYTF. The chain carries TRBV27 and TRBJ1-2; TRBD1 matches 8 bases. Trimming cost V 6 bases and J 8 bases; bases outside gene matches: 17. This CDR3 has 16 amino acids. The germline CDR1 and CDR2 sequences are MNHEY and SMNVEV (reference sequence).

V and J are TRBV7-6 and TRBJ1-2; D is unclear. CDR3 length equals 13 residues. From germline, CDR1 is SGHVS and CDR2 FNYEAQ. V dropped 6 bases and J dropped 5 bases, with 13 bases sitting between them. The CDR3 nucleotides read TGTGCCAGCAGTTTCGACCCGGGGTATGGCTACACCTTC. As protein: CASSFDPGYGYTF. The full variable domain, completed using reference TRBV7-6 and TRBJ1-2, is GAGVSQSPRYKVTKRGQDVALRCDPISGHVSLYWYRQALGQGPEFLTYFNYEAQQDKSGLPNDRFSAERPEGSISTLTIQRTEQRDSAMYRCASSFDPGYGYTFGSGTRLTVV.

This rearrangement joins TRBV25-1 to TRBJ2-6; D remains unclear. Germline CDR1 and CDR2: MGHDK and SYGVNS. The CDR3 has 15 residues. The V end was cut by 6 bases, the J end by 4 bases, with 13 bases between. The CDR3 loop reads CASSEVGSGANVLTF. For the CDR3, the DNA is TGTGCCAGCAGCGAGGTTGGGTCCGGGGCCAACGTCCTGACTTTC.

The CDR3 DNA follows: TGTGCCAGCAGTTTGAAAAGGGGCCTTTTGTCTGGGGCCAACGTCCTGACTTTC. Translating it yields CASSLKRGLLSGANVLTF. The rearrangement links TRBV28 to TRBJ2-6; tentative D call: TRBD1 (5 bases). Germline-derived CDR1 and CDR2 are MDHEN and SYDVKM. V was shortened by 3 bases and J by 1 base, with 16 bases between the two germline ends. This CDR3 comprises 18 residues. Full variable domain (outside the CDR3, taken from reference TRBV28 and TRBJ2-6): DVKVTQSSRYLVKRTGEKVFLECVQDMDHENMFWYRQDPGLGLRLIYFSYDVKMKEKGDIPEGYSVSREKKERFSLILESASTNQTSMYLCASSLKRGLLSGANVLTFGAGSRLTVL.

To note about this clone: Within the sample, other DNA sequences also encode this same CDR3. The CDR3 loop is CASSSGQGTEQYF. Written as DNA, the CDR3 is TGCGCCAGCAGCTCGGGACAGGGGACCGAGCAGTACTTC. The chain employs TRBV5-1 and TRBJ2-7, with 10 bases identical to TRBD1. Germline CDR1 is SGHRS and CDR2 is YFSETQ. The CDR3 extends over 13 amino acids. V gave up 3 bases and J gave up 6 bases; unmatched junction bases: 3.

V is TRBV5-8 and J is TRBJ2-5, with D perhaps assigned TRBD1 or TRBD2 (5 bases each). The CDR3 has 14 amino acids. CDR1 SGHTS and CDR2 YDEGEE come from the germline V gene. V lost 4 bases and J lost 4, with 14 bases in between. CDR3 nucleotides: TGTGCCAGCAGCGTAAAGAGGGGCGTAGAGACCCAGTACTTC. This translates into CASSVKRGVETQYF. Based on the CDR3 plus reference TRBV5-8 and TRBJ2-5, the full variable domain is EAGVTQSPTHLIKTRGQQATLRCSPISGHTSVYWYQQALGLGLQFLLWYDEGEERNRGNFPPRFSGRQFPNYSSELNVNALELEDSALYLCASSVKRGVETQYFGPGTRLLVL.

J is TRBJ1-2 and V is TRBV5-8; D gene unclear. This CDR3 region has 15 residues. Germline V gives CDR1 SGHTS, CDR2 YDEGEE. Trimming pared 2 bases from V and 3 bases from J, leaving 14 bases between. For the CDR3, the DNA is TGTGCCAGCAGCTTTACGCCGTCCTTGTACTATGGCTACACCTTC. Its protein is CASSFTPSLYYGYTF.

The chain carries TRBV28 and TRBJ2-7, with 9 positions matching TRBD1. CDR1 and CDR2 (germline): MDHEN, SYDVKM. This CDR3 is built from 16 residues. With 3 bases clipped from V and 2 bases from J, the junction kept 8 bases outside the gene matches. The CDR3 sequence: CASSFFGQGTPYEQYF. The CDR3 DNA reads as TGTGCCAGCAGTTTTTTTGGACAGGGGACACCCTACGAGCAGTACTTC.

The V and J genes are TRBV14 and TRBJ2-7; 10 positions agree with TRBD1. J was trimmed by 3 bases and V by 2 bases; bases with no gene match: 4. In germline, CDR1 is SGHDN, CDR2 FVKESK. This CDR3 region has 15 residues. In nucleotides, the CDR3 is TGTGCCAGCAGCCAAAGGGGACAGGGGCACTACGAGCAGTACTTC. It is translated as CASSQRGQGHYEQYF.

This rearrangement joins TRBV5-4 to TRBJ2-1, with 7 bases identical to TRBD2. V shed 4 bases, J shed 8 bases, and the junction held 6 bases outside the gene matches. The CDR3 loop spans 13 amino acids. CDR1 and CDR2 from the germline V gene are SGHNT and YYREEE (reference sequence). The DNA for the CDR3 is TGTGCCAGCAGCCGTCTAGCGGTCGATGAGCAGTTCTTC. Protein: CASSRLAVDEQFF.

V usage is TRBV6-1 and J usage is TRBJ2-2; a possible D gene is TRBD2 (6 bases). Germline CDR1 reads MNHNS; CDR2 reads SASEGT. This CDR3 is built from 13 residues. V was clipped by 4 bases and J by 6 bases, with 9 bases between them. CDR3 sequence (DNA): TGTGCCAGCAGTGGTAGCGGCTCCGGGGAGCTGTTTTTT. It yields the protein CASSGSGSGELFF.

This chain links TRBV6-5 with TRBJ2-1; D remains ambiguous. The germline V and J ends were trimmed by 4 bases and 9 bases, with 13 bases remaining between them. The CDR3 totals 13 residues. Per the germline V gene, CDR1 is MNHEY and CDR2 is SVGAGI. CDR3 bases: TGTGCCAGCAGTTCTGATAGGGTATCTGAGCAGTTCTTC. Residues: CASSSDRVSEQFF.

This clone was recorded only once. V gene TRBV6-1 combines with J gene TRBJ2-1; D is perhaps TRBD2 (6 bases). Germline CDR1 and CDR2: MNHNS and SASEGT. V was shortened by 5 bases and J by 3 bases, with 11 bases between the two germline ends. The CDR3 extends over 14 amino acids. For the CDR3, the DNA is TGTGCCAGCAGTTTAGCGGCTAACTACAATGAGCAGTTCTTC. This codes for CASSLAANYNEQFF.

The chain couples TRBV19 to TRBJ1-3; possible D gene TRBD1, 5 bases. Germline V gene lookup returns CDR1 LNHDA and CDR2 SQIVND (reference sequence). The CDR3 runs to 15 residues. Trimming pared 7 bases from V and 0 bases from J, leaving 13 bases between. The CDR3 region has the DNA TGTGCCAGTACCCGGGACGGAAACTCTGGAAACACCATATATTTT. Amino acids: CASTRDGNSGNTIYF.

The V and J genes are TRBV9 and TRBJ2-1; 7 bases agree with TRBD2. The CDR3 is 19 residues long. Germline CDR1 SGDLS, CDR2 YYNGEE. Unmatched junction bases numbered 20, after V lost 4 bases and J lost 4 bases. CDR3 protein: CASSLRGRGPREAYNEQFF. CDR3 DNA: TGTGCCAGCAGCCTCCGAGGGAGGGGTCCTAGGGAAGCGTACAATGAGCAGTTCTTC.

The chain's CDR3 is CASSRNQGATGDEQFF. CDR3 DNA sequence: TGTGCCAGCAGCAGAAACCAGGGGGCGACGGGGGATGAGCAGTTCTTC. This chain uses TRBV7-9 with TRBJ2-1; TRBD1 matches at 8 bases. Germline V gives CDR1 SEHNR, CDR2 FQNEAQ (reference sequence). Trimming took 5 bases from V and 8 from J; bases not matched to a gene: 14. The CDR3 loop spans 16 amino acids. The full variable domain, with the rest looked up from reference TRBV7-9 and TRBJ2-1, is DTGVSQNPRHKITKRGQNVTFRCDPISEHNRLYWYRQTLGQGPEFLTYFQNEAQLEKSRLLSDRFSAERPKGSFSTLEIQRTEQGDSAMYLCASSRNQGATGDEQFFGPGTRLTVL.

The rearrangement joins TRBV6-6 to TRBJ1-3; no clear D. This CDR3 region has 14 residues. The V end lost 6 bases, the J end lost 0 bases, and 9 bases lay between the germline ends. Germline assignment: CDR1 MNHNY and CDR2 SVGAGI (reference sequence). CDR3 sequence: CASRATSSGNTIYF. The CDR3 nucleotides are TGTGCCAGCAGAGCTACGAGCTCTGGAAACACCATATATTTT.

The V gene is TRBV7-2, the J gene TRBJ1-2; 8 bases are shared with TRBD1. CDR3 length equals 15 residues. J was trimmed by 4 bases and V by 5 bases; bases with no gene match: 9. Germline CDR1 and CDR2: SGHTA and FQGNSA. In nucleotides, the CDR3 is TGTGCCAGCAGCCAAAAGACAGGGGAAGTCTATGGCTACACCTTC. Its protein is CASSQKTGEVYGYTF.

The rearrangement joins TRBV9 to TRBJ2-5; 7 bases are a match to TRBD2. CDR1 is SGDLS, CDR2 YYNGEE, per germline. V was clipped by 3 bases and J by 1 base; unmatched bases: 6. The CDR3 runs 15 residues. CDR3 sequence (DNA): TGTGCCAGCAGCGCTAGGGGACTAACCCAAGAGACCCAGTACTTC. It translates to CASSARGLTQETQYF.